This TCR beta chain was sequenced in a study of beta chain features in type 1 diabetes. Study-level results: HLA effects on TCRB rearrangement stayed unresolved here. For Type 1 diabetes patients, all four CD4+ subsets carried TCRB CDR3s that were moderately but significantly shorter. A greater similarity of naive, central memory and Treg TCRB repertoires was seen among patients than among healthy donors.

Sequencing targeted expressed TCRB transcripts, as all isolated RNA had been reverse transcribed. Profiled with immunoSEQ multiplex PCR; TCRdb holds only in-frame clones, not every one. Of 500,000 to 850,000 clones listed, around an eighth are singletons. Every donor provided one heparinised blood draw, which averaged about 120 mL. A sort by CD45RO/CCR7/CD25/CD127/CD95/CD27 yielded CD4+ naive, central memory, regulatory and stem cell-like memory cells. Turning to this clone: The target antigen is unknown.

V dropped 5 bases and J dropped 8 bases, with 19 bases sitting between them. There are 16 residues in the CDR3. Germline CDR1 MDHEN, CDR2 SYDVKM. The chain couples TRBV28 to TRBJ1-6, with a weak D call TRBD1 (5 bases). What was sequenced was naive CD4+ T cells from blood. This receptor was identified in a man between 18 and 29 years old with type 1 diabetes. Written as DNA, the CDR3 is TGTGCCAGCAGTGTTCCTAGTAGGGGTGAGCATTCACCCCTCCACTTT. Amino acids: CASSVPSRGEHSPLHF.